This T cell receptor (beta chain) was identified in a study of radiotherapy plus CTLA-4 blockade in lung cancer. With 5 bases removed from V and 0 bases from J, the gap between germline ends came to 13 bases. Germline V gene sequence: CDR1 SGHAT, CDR2 FQNNGV. This CDR3 spans 15 amino acids. Repertoires were generated with immunoSEQ multiplex PCR, while TCRdb's copy carries only in-frame clones and drops some. The table has approximately 40,000 clones, about 86% seen once. The sample in question was peripheral blood, obtained from a patient treated with radiotherapy plus ipilimumab. This receptor was taken from a human donor with non-small cell lung cancer whose response to radiotherapy plus ipilimumab could not be evaluated. The V and J genes are TRBV11-2 and TRBJ2-5, with D perhaps matching TRBD1 (6 bases). CDR3 loop: CASSLLQGNQETQYF. In nucleotides, the CDR3 is TGTGCCAGCAGCCTCTTACAGGGTAACCAAGAGACCCAGTACTTC.